This T cell receptor (beta chain) was profiled in a study of T cell responses to AZD1222 COVID-19 vaccine. The CDR3 spans 13 residues. V dropped 1 base and J dropped 10 bases, with 13 bases sitting between them. Germline V gene sequence: CDR1 SGHVS, CDR2 FQNEAQ. Sequencing used immunoSEQ multiplex PCR; TCRdb keeps in-frame clones, though not all of them. Among roughly 150,000 clones listed, 70% to 90% were seen once. The sample in question was peripheral blood, obtained on day 0 of AZD1222 vaccination. The receptor comes from an adult in good health. The chain employs TRBV7-8 and TRBJ1-1, with D possibly matching TRBD1 (5 bases). The CDR3 region is CASSLGLRAAAFF. The CDR3, as DNA: TGTGCCAGCAGCTTAGGACTCAGGGCGGCAGCTTTCTTT. Variable domain in full (rest from reference TRBV7-8 and TRBJ1-1): GAGVSQSPRYKVAKRGQDVALRCDPISGHVSLFWYQQALGQGPEFLTYFQNEAQLDKSGLPSDRFFAERPEGSVSTLKIQRTQQEDSAVYLCASSLGLRAAAFFGQGTRLTVV.